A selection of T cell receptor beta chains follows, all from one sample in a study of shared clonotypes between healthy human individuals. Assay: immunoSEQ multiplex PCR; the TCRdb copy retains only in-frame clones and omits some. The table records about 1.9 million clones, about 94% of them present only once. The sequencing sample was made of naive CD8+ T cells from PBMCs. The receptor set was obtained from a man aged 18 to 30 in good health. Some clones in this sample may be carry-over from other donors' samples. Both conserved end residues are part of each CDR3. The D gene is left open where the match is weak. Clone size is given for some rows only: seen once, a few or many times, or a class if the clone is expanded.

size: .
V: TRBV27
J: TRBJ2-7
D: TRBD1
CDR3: CASSLRDRGQHEQYF
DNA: TGTGCCAGCAGCCTCCGGGACAGGGGGCAACACGAGCAGTACTTC

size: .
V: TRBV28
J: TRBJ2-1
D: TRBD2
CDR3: CASSLELRDYRGNEQFF
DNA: TGTGCCAGCAGTTTAGAGCTAAGGGACTATAGGGGCAATGAGCAGTTCTTC

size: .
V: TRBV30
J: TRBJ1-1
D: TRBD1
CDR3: CAWAGQRTTEAFF
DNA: TGTGCCTGGGCGGGACAGCGCACCACTGAAGCTTTCTTT

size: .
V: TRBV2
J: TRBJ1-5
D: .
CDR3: CASSVDEGDHPQHF
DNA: TGTGCCAGCAGTGTCGACGAGGGGGATCATCCCCAGCATTTT

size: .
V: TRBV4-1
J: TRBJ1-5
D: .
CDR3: CASSHHDSAYSNQPQHF
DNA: TGCGCCAGCAGCCATCATGACAGCGCTTATAGCAATCAGCCCCAGCATTTT

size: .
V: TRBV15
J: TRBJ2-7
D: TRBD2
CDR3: CATSREGTSGRAFREQYF
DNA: TGTGCCACCAGCAGAGAAGGGACTAGCGGGAGGGCCTTTCGTGAGCAGTACTTC

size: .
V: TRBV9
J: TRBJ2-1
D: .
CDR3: CASSSPTGTYNEQFF
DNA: TGTGCCAGCAGCTCCCCGACAGGTACCTACAATGAGCAGTTCTTC

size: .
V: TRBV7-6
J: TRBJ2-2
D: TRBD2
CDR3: CASSLDSWTSEMNTGELFF
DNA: TGTGCCAGCAGCTTAGACAGTTGGACTAGCGAGATGAACACCGGGGAGCTGTTTTTT

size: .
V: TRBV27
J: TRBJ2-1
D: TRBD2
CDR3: CASTGLGINEQFF
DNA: TGTGCCAGCACCGGACTAGGAATCAATGAGCAGTTCTTC

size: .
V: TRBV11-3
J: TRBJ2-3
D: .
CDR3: CASSLAVADTQYF
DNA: TGTGCCAGCAGCTTAGCTGTGGCAGATACGCAGTATTTT

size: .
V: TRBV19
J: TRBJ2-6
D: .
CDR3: CASTSIGGSGANVLTF
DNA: TGTGCCAGTACTAGTATAGGCGGCTCTGGGGCCAACGTCCTGACTTTC

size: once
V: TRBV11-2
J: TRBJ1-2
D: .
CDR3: CASSLDLGAPNYGYTF
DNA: TGTGCCAGCAGCTTAGATCTCGGGGCCCCTAACTATGGCTACACCTTC

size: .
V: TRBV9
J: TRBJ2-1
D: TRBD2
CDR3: CASTSTIRGGNEQFF
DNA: TGTGCCAGCACCTCAACGATCCGGGGGGGCAATGAGCAGTTCTTC

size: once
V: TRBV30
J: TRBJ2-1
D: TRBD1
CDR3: CAWSDYQQGYNEQFF
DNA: TGTGCCTGGAGTGATTACCAACAGGGGTACAATGAGCAGTTCTTC

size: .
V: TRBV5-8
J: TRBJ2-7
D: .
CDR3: CASSSPLGQYF
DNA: TGTGCCAGCAGTTCCCCATTGGGGCAGTACTTC

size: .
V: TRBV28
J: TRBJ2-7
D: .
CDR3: CASSLGGSTYEQYF
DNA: TGTGCCAGCAGTTTGGGGGGATCTACCTACGAGCAGTACTTC

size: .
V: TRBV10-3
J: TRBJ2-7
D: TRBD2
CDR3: CAISEPGLAETYEQYF
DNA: TGTGCCATCAGTGAGCCAGGACTAGCGGAAACCTACGAGCAGTACTTC

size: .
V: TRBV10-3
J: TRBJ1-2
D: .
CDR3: CAIGGGRNYGYTF
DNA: TGTGCCATCGGCGGAGGCAGGAACTATGGCTACACCTTC

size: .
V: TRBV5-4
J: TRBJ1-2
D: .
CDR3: CASTTTTQDSGYTF
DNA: TGTGCCAGCACCACTACCACCCAGGACAGTGGCTACACCTTC

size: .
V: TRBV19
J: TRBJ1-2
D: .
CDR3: CASSIRHRDVNYGYTF
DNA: TGTGCCAGTAGTATTCGACACCGGGACGTGAACTATGGCTACACCTTC

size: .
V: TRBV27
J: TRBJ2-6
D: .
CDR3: CASSWIPGANVLTF
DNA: TGTGCCAGCAGCTGGATCCCTGGGGCCAACGTCCTGACTTTC

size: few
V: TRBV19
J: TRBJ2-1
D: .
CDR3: CASSALGSDEQFF
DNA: TGTGCCAGTAGTGCATTAGGTAGCGATGAGCAGTTCTTC

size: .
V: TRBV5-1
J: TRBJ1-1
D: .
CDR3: CASSLAAGRPTEAFF
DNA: TGCGCCAGCAGCTTGGCCGCTGGGCGTCCCACTGAAGCTTTCTTT

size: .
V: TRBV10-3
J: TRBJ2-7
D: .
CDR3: CAIGTGSGSSYEQYF
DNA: TGTGCCATCGGGACCGGTTCAGGGAGCTCCTACGAGCAGTACTTC

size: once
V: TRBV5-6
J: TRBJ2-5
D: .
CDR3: CASSLGAETQYF
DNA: TGTGCCAGCAGCTTAGGGGCAGAGACCCAGTACTTC

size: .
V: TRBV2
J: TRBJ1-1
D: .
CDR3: CASSEPRDTEAFF
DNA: TGTGCCAGCAGTGAACCTAGGGACACTGAAGCTTTCTTT

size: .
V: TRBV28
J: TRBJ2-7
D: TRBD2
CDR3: CASSFASGSYEQYF
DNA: TGTGCCAGCAGTTTCGCTAGCGGGAGTTACGAGCAGTACTTC

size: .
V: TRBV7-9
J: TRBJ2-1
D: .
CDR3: CASSFRDGYNEQFF
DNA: TGTGCCAGCAGCTTCCGGGACGGATACAATGAGCAGTTCTTC

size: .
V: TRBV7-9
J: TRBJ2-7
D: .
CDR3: CASSSHPRISYEQYF
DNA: TGTGCCAGCAGCTCCCACCCTCGGATCTCCTACGAGCAGTACTTC

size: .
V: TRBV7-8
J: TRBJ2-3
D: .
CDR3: CASSLGLSTDTQYF
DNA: TGTGCCAGCAGCTTAGGACTCTCTACCGATACGCAGTATTTT

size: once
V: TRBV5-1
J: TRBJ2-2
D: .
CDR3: CASSFTQGGGELFF
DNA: TGCGCCAGCAGCTTTACACAGGGCGGCGGGGAGCTGTTTTTT

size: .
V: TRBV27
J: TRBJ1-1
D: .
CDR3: CASSLFGGGTEAFF
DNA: TGTGCCAGCAGTTTATTCGGGGGCGGCACTGAAGCTTTCTTT

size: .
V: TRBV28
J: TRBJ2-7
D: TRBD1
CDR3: CASSQDREPYEQYF
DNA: TGTGCCAGCAGTCAGGACAGGGAGCCCTACGAGCAGTACTTC

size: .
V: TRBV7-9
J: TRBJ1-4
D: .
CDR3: CASSPSGPTRASFF
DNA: TGTGCCAGCAGCCCATCCGGGCCAACTCGAGCGTCGTTTTTT

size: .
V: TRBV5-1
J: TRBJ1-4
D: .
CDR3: CASSLARSSEKLFF
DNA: TGCGCCAGCAGCTTGGCCCGGTCAAGTGAAAAACTGTTTTTT

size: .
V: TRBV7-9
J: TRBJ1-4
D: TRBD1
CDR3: CASSSVDRVKLFF
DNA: TGTGCCAGCAGTTCCGTGGACAGGGTAAAACTGTTTTTT

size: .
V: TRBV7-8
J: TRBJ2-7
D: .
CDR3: CASSLGGVSSYEQYF
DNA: TGTGCCAGCAGCCTCGGCGGGGTGAGCTCCTACGAGCAGTACTTC

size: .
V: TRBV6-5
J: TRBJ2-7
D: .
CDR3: CASRPSPGIRYEQYF
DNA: TGTGCCAGCAGACCTTCTCCAGGGATAAGGTACGAGCAGTACTTC

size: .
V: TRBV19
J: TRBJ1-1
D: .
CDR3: CASSIVWNTEAFF
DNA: TGTGCCAGTAGTATCGTTTGGAACACTGAAGCTTTCTTT

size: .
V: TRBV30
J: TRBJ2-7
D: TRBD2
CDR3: CAWRWGTSGTHEQYF
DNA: TGTGCCTGGAGGTGGGGGACTAGCGGGACGCACGAGCAGTACTTC

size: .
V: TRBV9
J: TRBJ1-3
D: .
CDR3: CASSVDNDSGNTIYF
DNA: TGTGCCAGCAGCGTAGATAATGACTCTGGAAACACCATATATTTT

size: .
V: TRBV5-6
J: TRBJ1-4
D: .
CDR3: CASSLETGGADEKLFF
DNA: TGTGCCAGCAGCTTGGAGACCGGGGGGGCGGATGAAAAACTGTTTTTT

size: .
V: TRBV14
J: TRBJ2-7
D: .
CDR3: CASSHSGDISYEQYF
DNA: TGTGCCAGCAGCCACAGCGGGGACATCTCCTACGAGCAGTACTTC

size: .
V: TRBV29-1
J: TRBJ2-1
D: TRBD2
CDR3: CSVQPSGIGDEQFF
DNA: TGCAGCGTTCAGCCTAGCGGGATTGGAGATGAGCAGTTCTTC

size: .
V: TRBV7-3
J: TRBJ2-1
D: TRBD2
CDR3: CASSPGTSGMGRDEQFF
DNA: TGTGCCAGCAGCCCCGGGACTAGCGGGATGGGAAGGGATGAGCAGTTCTTC

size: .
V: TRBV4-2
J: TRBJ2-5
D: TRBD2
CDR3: CASSQVGIAGQETQYF
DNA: TGTGCCAGCAGCCAAGTTGGGATAGCGGGGCAAGAGACCCAGTACTTC

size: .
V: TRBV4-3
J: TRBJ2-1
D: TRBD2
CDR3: CASSQLAGLNEQFF
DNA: TGCGCCAGCAGCCAGTTAGCGGGACTGAATGAGCAGTTCTTC

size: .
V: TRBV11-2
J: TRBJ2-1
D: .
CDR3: CASSLLGGTTYNEQFF
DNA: TGTGCCAGCAGCTTACTGGGCGGGACCACCTACAATGAGCAGTTCTTC

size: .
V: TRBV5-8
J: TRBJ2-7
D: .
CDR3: CASSFQWSLEQYF
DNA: TGTGCCAGCAGCTTTCAATGGAGCCTCGAGCAGTACTTC

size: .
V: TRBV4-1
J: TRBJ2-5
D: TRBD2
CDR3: CASSQERTSGDQETQYF
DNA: TGCGCCAGCAGCCAAGAACGTACTAGCGGAGACCAAGAGACCCAGTACTTC